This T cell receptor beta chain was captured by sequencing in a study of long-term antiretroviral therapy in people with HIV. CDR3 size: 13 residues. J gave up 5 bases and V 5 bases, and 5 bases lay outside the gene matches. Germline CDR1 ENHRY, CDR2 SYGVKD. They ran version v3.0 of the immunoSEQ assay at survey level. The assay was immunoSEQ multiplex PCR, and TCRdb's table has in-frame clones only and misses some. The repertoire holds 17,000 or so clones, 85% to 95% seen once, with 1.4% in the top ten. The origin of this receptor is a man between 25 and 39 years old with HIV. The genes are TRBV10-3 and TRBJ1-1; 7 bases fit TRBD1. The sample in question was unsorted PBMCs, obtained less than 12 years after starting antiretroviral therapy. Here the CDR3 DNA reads TGTGCCATCAGTCTACAGGGGACAACTGAAGCTTTCTTT. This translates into CAISLQGTTEAFF.